What follows are 18 T cell receptor beta chains derived from one specimen sequenced in a study of cytomegalovirus exposure and HLA in healthy donors. PCR primers comprised 60 Vbeta and 13 Jbeta primers. TCRdb keeps only in-frame clones here, not all; method: immunoSEQ multiplex PCR. The sample records approximately 150,000 clones, 80% being singletons. The sequencing sample was made of PBMCs. The source of these receptors is a man younger than 40 in good health and CMV-seronegative.

The chain couples TRBV7-3 to TRBJ2-1; TRBD2 aligns across 9 bases. With 5 bases clipped from V and 6 bases from J, the junction kept 8 bases outside the gene matches. CDR1 SGHTA and CDR2 FQGTGA come from the germline V gene. The CDR3 has 15 amino acids. The DNA of the CDR3 is TGTGCCAGCAGCCCCGCGGGAGGGCTAGGCAATGAGCAGTTCTTC. Residues: CASSPAGGLGNEQFF.

V and J are TRBV7-2 and TRBJ1-4; no clear D gene. The CDR3 covers 15 residues. CDR1 and CDR2 from the germline V gene are SGHTA and FQGNSA. Trimming took off 0 bases at V and 5 bases at J, with 10 bases between the two ends. The CDR3 DNA is TGTGCCAGCAGCTTAGCCCACATGCAGAATGAAAAACTGTTTTTT. Protein product: CASSLAHMQNEKLFF.

The CDR3 reads CASSHGGSGGSYEQYF. CDR3 sequence (DNA): TGTGCCAGCAGTCACGGGGGTAGCGGGGGCAGCTACGAGCAGTACTTC. The genes are TRBV28 and TRBJ2-7; 9 nucleotides align to TRBD2. With 5 bases clipped from V and 3 bases from J, the junction kept 11 bases outside the gene matches. The CDR3 has 16 residues. CDR1 MDHEN and CDR2 SYDVKM come from the germline V gene.

The CDR3 loop reads CASSRGQGGETQYF. The CDR3 DNA reads as TGTGCCAGCTCCCGAGGACAGGGCGGAGAGACCCAGTACTTC. This sequence joins TRBV18 and TRBJ2-5; 8 positions agree with TRBD1. From germline, CDR1 is KGHSH and CDR2 LQKENI. The length of the CDR3 is 14 residues. V shed 6 bases, J shed 4 bases, and the junction held 7 bases outside the gene matches.

The chain uses TRBV10-3 and TRBJ2-1, with D possibly matching TRBD1 (5 bases). The CDR3 spans 16 residues. CDR1 is ENHRY and CDR2 is SYGVKD in the germline V gene. The V gene lost 3 bases and the J gene lost 1 base, with 13 bases spanning the gap. Here the CDR3 reads CAISDPTARSYNEQFF. Here the CDR3 DNA reads TGTGCCATCAGTGACCCGACAGCCCGGTCCTACAATGAGCAGTTCTTC.

This clone is a singleton in its sample. The J gene is TRBJ2-7, the V gene TRBV9; 7 bases fit TRBD2. The V gene's germline CDR1 is SGDLS and CDR2 YYNGEE. With V trimmed by 0 bases and J by 3 bases, 0 bases remained unmatched. The CDR3 loop spans 13 amino acids. This CDR3 is CASSVGGSYEQYF. CDR3 bases: TGTGCCAGCAGCGTAGGCGGGAGCTACGAGCAGTACTTC.

The V gene is TRBV28, the J gene TRBJ2-7; D is possibly TRBD2 (6 bases). The V end lost 5 bases, the J end lost 12 bases, and 17 bases lay between the germline ends. The CDR3 extends over 12 amino acids. Germline V gene sequence: CDR1 MDHEN, CDR2 SYDVKM. The CDR3 sequence is CASSARGTGRYF. The CDR3 DNA reads TGTGCCAGCAGTGCGCGGGGCACAGGTAGGTACTTC.

This clone came up a few times. The chain links TRBV5-1 to TRBJ1-3; 11 bases are shared with TRBD1. The CDR3 totals 18 residues. J was trimmed by 0 bases and V by 4 bases; bases with no gene match: 9. Germline values: CDR1 SGHRS, CDR2 YFSETQ. The DNA of the CDR3 is TGCGCCAGCAGCCTGGACAGGGGGCCCCATTTCTCTGGAAACACCATATATTTT. Protein sequence: CASSLDRGPHFSGNTIYF.

V usage is TRBV4-2 and J usage is TRBJ2-1; 14 bases map to TRBD2. The CDR3 is 18 amino acids. Germline V gives CDR1 LGHNA, CDR2 YNFKEQ. V gave up 2 bases and J gave up 7 bases; unmatched junction bases: 10. CDR3 DNA sequence: TGTGCCAGCAGCCAATTCAGCGGACTAGCGGGAGGCGAGAATGAGCAGTTCTTC. Translating it yields CASSQFSGLAGGENEQFF.

In its sample, this clone was seen once. This sequence joins TRBV6-5 and TRBJ2-2; D possibly corresponds to TRBD2 (5 bases). The CDR3 sequence is 14 residues long. The ends were cut back, 5 bases at V and 6 bases at J, with 13 bases in the middle. Germline V gives CDR1 MNHEY, CDR2 SVGAGI. The CDR3 loop is CASSQNLASGELFF. The CDR3 bases are TGTGCCAGCAGTCAAAACCTAGCCTCCGGGGAGCTGTTTTTT.

V and J are TRBV2 and TRBJ2-3; TRBD1 agrees at 8 bases. The trim removed 8 bases at V and 4 bases at J, leaving 8 bases unmatched. From germline, CDR1 is SNHLY and CDR2 FYNNEI. CDR3 length: 14 residues. The CDR3, as DNA: TGTGCCAGCTCCCTTGGGGGACAGGCAGATACGCAGTATTTT. Amino acid sequence: CASSLGGQADTQYF. The variable domain in full, with the rest retrieved from reference TRBV2 and TRBJ2-3, is EPEVTQTPSHQVTQMGQEVILRCVPISNHLYFYWYRQILGQKVEFLVSFYNNEISEKSEIFDDQFSVERPDGSNFTLKIRSTKLEDSAMYFCASSLGGQADTQYFGPGTRLTVL.

In this sample, this clone turned up a few times. The gene calls are TRBV28 and TRBJ2-7; TRBD1 agrees at 8 bases. V shed 6 bases, J shed 4 bases, and the junction held 8 bases outside the gene matches. This CDR3 spans 14 amino acids. In germline, CDR1 is MDHEN, CDR2 SYDVKM. CDR3 sequence reads: CASRRARGQYEQYF. For the CDR3, the DNA is TGTGCCAGCAGAAGGGCCAGGGGGCAGTACGAGCAGTACTTC.

The V gene is TRBV29-1, the J gene TRBJ1-2; 9 bases match TRBD1. CDR1 is SQVTM and CDR2 is ANQGSEA in the germline V gene. J was trimmed by 11 bases and V by 0 bases; bases with no gene match: 10. The CDR3 covers 14 residues. In DNA form, the CDR3 reads TGCAGCGTTGAAGAGTGGGACAGGGTGTCCGAATACACCTTC. Protein sequence: CSVEEWDRVSEYTF.

The J gene is TRBJ2-5, the V gene TRBV2, with TRBD2 matching over 9 bases. Germline V CDR1 and CDR2: SNHLY, FYNNEI. This CDR3 comprises 17 residues. J lost 1 base, V lost 4 bases, and 10 bases had no gene match. In DNA form, the CDR3 reads TGTGCCAGCAGTGTGGAGACTAGCGGAGGACTCCAAGAGACCCAGTACTTC. Its translation is CASSVETSGGLQETQYF.

This clone was counted once. The chain recombines TRBV7-2 with TRBJ2-2, with D unresolved. CDR3 size: 14 residues. Germline V CDR1 and CDR2: SGHTA, FQGNSA. V dropped 3 bases and J dropped 8 bases, with 13 bases sitting between them. Here the CDR3 DNA reads TGTGCCAGCAGCTTTCACGTTGCACAGGGGGAGCTGTTTTTT. This sequence encodes CASSFHVAQGELFF.

For the CDR3, the DNA is TGTGCCACCAGCAGACATATCGACAGGCGCAATCAGCCCCAGCATTTT. Translating gives CATSRHIDRRNQPQHF. This chain links TRBV15 with TRBJ1-5; TRBD1 might be the D (6 bases). This CDR3 contains 16 residues. Trimming removed 2 bases at V and 2 bases at J, with 13 bases between. CDR1 and CDR2 from the germline V gene are LNHNV and YYDKDF (reference sequence).

Only one count was recorded for this clone. The chain uses TRBV19 and TRBJ2-7, with D perhaps TRBD1 (5 bases). The V end was cut by 6 bases, the J end by 0 bases, with 15 bases between. Looked up from germline, CDR1 is LNHDA and CDR2 is SQIVND (reference sequence). The CDR3 is 15 residues long. Written as DNA, the CDR3 is TGTGCCAGTAGCAATACGACAGTGAGCTCCTACGAGCAGTACTTC. Translation: CASSNTTVSSYEQYF.

The J gene is TRBJ2-1, the V gene TRBV7-2, with TRBD2 matching 7 bases. Germline V gene data show CDR1 as SGHTA and CDR2 as FQGNSA. The J segment lost 0 bases and the V segment lost 1 base, leaving 3 bases of the junction unmatched. The CDR3 consists of 16 residues. The CDR3 loop reads CASSLEGGSSYNEQFF. In DNA form, the CDR3 reads TGTGCCAGCAGCTTAGAAGGCGGGAGCTCCTACAATGAGCAGTTCTTC.